What follows is one T cell receptor beta chain and its context. Its antigen is not known. TCRdb reanalysed the multiplex PCR reads using MiXCR and keeps one entry per CDR3 protein. The data hold under 350,000 distinct CDR3 sequences, with around 30% observed a single time. The lymph nodes were axillary draining lymph nodes from breast cancer patients. These data belong to a study of breast tumors, draining lymph nodes, adjacent tissues. Study observations and caveats: Compared with basal-like, luminal-like tumors shared significantly more repertoire with nontumor tissue. The lymph node origin of tumor T cells was framed as consistent with a hypothesis, not demonstrated.

V was pared by 6 bases and J by 2 bases, with 8 bases of the junction left unmatched. The CDR3 has 16 residues. Germline V gives CDR1 ENHRY, CDR2 SYGVKD. This chain uses TRBV10-3 with TRBJ1-5, with 9 positions matching TRBD1. The sequencing input was axillary lymph node tissue. This sequence originates from a female donor with breast cancer. Some clones in this sample may be carry-over from other donors' samples. The CDR3 region has the DNA TGTGCCATCAGCGGGGACAGGGATTTTCGCAATCAGCCCCAGCATTTT. It specifies CAISGDRDFRNQPQHF.